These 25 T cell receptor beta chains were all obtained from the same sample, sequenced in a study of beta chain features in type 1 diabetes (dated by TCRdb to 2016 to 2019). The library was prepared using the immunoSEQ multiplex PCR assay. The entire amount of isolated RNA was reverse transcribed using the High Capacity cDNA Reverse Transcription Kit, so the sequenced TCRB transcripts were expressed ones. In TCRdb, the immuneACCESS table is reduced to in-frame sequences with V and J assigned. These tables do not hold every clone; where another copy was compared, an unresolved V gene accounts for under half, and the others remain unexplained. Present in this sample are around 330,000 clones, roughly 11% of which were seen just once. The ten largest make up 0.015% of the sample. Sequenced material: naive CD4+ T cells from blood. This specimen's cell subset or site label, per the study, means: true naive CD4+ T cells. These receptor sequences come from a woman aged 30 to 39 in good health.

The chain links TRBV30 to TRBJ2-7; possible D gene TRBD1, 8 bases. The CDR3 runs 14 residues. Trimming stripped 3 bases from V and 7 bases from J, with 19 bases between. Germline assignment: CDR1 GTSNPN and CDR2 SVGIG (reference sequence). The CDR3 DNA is TGTGCCTGGAGATTAACAGGGGGGGTGTCGGAGCAGTACTTC. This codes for CAWRLTGGVSEQYF. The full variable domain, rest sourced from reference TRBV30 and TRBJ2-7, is SQTIHQWPATLVQPVGSPLSLECTVEGTSNPNLYWYRQAAGRGLQLLFYSVGIGQISSEVPQNLSASRPQDRQFILSSKKLLLSDSGFYLCAWRLTGGVSEQYFGPGTRLTVT.

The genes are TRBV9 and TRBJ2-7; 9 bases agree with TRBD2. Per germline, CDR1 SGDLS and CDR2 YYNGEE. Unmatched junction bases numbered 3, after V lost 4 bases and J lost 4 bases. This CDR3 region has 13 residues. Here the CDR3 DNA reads TGTGCCAGCAGCCTGCGGGAGGGATACGAGCAGTACTTC. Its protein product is CASSLREGYEQYF.

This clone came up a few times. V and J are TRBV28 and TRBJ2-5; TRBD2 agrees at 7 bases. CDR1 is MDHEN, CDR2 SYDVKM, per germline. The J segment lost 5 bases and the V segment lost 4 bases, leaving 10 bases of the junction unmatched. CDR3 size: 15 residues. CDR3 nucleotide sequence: TGTGCCAGCAGTTCTGCGGGAGCGGGGAGGGAGACCCAGTACTTC. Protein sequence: CASSSAGAGRETQYF.

In DNA form, the CDR3 reads TGTGCCAGCAGCAAGGGGGCAGTTGCTGAAGCTTTCTTT. Amino acid sequence: CASSKGAVAEAFF. This rearrangement joins TRBV5-6 to TRBJ1-1, with 7 bases aligning to TRBD1. The CDR3 has 13 amino acids. The V segment lost 4 bases and the J segment 6 bases; nucleotides outside the gene matches: 6. Germline V gene data show CDR1 as SGHDT and CDR2 as YYEEEE. The variable domain in full, completed from reference TRBV5-6 and TRBJ1-1, reads DAGVTQSPTHLIKTRGQQVTLRCSPKSGHDTVSWYQQALGQGPQFIFQYYEEEERQRGNFPDRFSGHQFPNYSSELNVNALLLGDSALYLCASSKGAVAEAFFGQGTRLTVV.

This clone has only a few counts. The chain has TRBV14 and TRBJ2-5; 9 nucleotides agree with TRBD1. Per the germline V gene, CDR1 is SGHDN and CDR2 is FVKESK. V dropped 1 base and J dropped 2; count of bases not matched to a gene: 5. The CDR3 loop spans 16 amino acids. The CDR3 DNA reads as TGTGCCAGCAGCCAAGGGACAGGGGCAACTCAAGAGACCCAGTACTTC. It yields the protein CASSQGTGATQETQYF.

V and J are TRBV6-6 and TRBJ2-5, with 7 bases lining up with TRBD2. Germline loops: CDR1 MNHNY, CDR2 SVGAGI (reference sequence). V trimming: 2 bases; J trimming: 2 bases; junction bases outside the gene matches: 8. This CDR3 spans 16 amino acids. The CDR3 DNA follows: TGTGCCAGCAGTTACGGGGCTAGCGGATTTCAAGAGACCCAGTACTTC. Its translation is CASSYGASGFQETQYF.

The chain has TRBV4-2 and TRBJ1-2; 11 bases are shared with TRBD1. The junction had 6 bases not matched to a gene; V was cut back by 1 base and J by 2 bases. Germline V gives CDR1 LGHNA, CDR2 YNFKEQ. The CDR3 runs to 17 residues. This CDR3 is CASSQGEGDRGNYGYTF. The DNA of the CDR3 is TGTGCCAGCAGCCAAGGGGAGGGGGACAGGGGGAACTATGGCTACACCTTC.

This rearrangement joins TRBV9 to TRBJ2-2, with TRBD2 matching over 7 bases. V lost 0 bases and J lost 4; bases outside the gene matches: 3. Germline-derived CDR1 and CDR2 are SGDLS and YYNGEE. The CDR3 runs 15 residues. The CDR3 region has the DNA TGTGCCAGCAGCGTAGCGGCTAGCGGCACCGGGGAGCTGTTTTTT. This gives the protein CASSVAASGTGELFF.

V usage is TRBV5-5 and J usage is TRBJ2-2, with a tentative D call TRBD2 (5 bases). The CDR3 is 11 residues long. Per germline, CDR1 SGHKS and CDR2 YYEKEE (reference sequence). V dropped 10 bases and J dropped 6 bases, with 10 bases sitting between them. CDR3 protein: CAAGPPGELFF. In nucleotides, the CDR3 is TGTGCCGCGGGCCCTCCCGGGGAGCTGTTTTTT.

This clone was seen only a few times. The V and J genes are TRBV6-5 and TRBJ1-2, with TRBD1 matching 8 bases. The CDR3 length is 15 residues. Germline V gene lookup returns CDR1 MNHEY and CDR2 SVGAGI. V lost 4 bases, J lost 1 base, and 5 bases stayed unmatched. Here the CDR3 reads CASSSWTGINYGYTF. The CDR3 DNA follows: TGTGCCAGCAGTTCCTGGACAGGGATTAACTATGGCTACACCTTC.

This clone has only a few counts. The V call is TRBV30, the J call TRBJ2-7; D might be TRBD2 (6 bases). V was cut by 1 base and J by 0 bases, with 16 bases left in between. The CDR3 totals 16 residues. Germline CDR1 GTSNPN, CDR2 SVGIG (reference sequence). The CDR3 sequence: CAWSDPGLRRSYEQYF. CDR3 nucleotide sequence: TGTGCCTGGAGTGACCCGGGACTCCGCCGCTCCTACGAGCAGTACTTC.

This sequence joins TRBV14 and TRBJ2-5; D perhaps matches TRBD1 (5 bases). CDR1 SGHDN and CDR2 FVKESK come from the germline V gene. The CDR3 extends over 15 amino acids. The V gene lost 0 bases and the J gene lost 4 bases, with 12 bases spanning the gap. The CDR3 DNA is TGTGCCAGCAGCCAAGATCGACAGTCCCGAGAGACCCAGTACTTC. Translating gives CASSQDRQSRETQYF.

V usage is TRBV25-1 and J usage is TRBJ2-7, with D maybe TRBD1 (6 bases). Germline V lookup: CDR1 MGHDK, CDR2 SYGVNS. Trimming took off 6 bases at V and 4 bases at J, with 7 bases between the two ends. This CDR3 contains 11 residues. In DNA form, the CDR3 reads TGTGCCAGCAGAGGACAGTACGAGCAGTACTTC. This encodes CASRGQYEQYF.

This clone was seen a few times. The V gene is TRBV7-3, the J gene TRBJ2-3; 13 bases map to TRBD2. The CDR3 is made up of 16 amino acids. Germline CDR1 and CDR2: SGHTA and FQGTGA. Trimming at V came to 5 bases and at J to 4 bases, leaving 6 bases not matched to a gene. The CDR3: CASSPGLAGVADTQYF. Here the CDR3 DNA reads TGTGCCAGCAGCCCAGGACTAGCGGGAGTCGCAGATACGCAGTATTTT. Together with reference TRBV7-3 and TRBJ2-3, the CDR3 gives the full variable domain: GAGVSQTPSNKVTEKGKYVELRCDPISGHTALYWYRQSLGQGPEFLIYFQGTGAADDSGLPNDRFFAVRPEGSVSTLKIQRTERGDSAVYLCASSPGLAGVADTQYFGPGTRLTVL.

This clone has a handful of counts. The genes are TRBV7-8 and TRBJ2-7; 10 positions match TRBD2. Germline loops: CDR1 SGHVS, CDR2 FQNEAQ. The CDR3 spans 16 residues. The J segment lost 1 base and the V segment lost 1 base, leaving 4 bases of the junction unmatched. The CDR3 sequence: CASSLVTSGVSYEQYF. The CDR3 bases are TGTGCCAGCAGCTTAGTAACTAGCGGGGTATCCTACGAGCAGTACTTC.

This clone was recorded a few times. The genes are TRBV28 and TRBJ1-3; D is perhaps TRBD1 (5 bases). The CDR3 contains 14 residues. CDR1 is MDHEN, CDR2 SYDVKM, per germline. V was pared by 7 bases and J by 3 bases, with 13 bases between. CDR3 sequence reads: CASNPGGLGNTIYF. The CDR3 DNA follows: TGTGCCAGCAACCCGGGGGGACTTGGAAACACCATATATTTT.

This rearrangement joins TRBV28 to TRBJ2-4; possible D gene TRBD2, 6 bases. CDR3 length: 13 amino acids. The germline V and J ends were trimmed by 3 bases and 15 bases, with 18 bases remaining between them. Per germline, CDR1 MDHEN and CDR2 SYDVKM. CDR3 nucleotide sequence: TGTGCCAGCAGTTTGGACGCCGGGAGTTTGCTGTACTTC. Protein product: CASSLDAGSLLYF.

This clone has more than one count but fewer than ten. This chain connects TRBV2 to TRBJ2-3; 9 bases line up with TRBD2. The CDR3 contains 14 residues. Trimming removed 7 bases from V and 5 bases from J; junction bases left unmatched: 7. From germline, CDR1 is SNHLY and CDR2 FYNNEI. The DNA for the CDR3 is TGTGCCAGCACCTTAGCGGGAGTGATAGATACGCAGTATTTT. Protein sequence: CASTLAGVIDTQYF.

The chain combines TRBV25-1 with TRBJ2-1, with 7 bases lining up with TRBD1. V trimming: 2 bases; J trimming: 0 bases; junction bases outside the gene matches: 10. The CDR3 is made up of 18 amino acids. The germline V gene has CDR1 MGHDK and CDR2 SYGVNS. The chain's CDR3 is CASSERSEGQSSYNEQFF. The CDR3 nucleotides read TGTGCCAGCAGTGAAAGAAGCGAGGGACAGAGCTCCTACAATGAGCAGTTCTTC.

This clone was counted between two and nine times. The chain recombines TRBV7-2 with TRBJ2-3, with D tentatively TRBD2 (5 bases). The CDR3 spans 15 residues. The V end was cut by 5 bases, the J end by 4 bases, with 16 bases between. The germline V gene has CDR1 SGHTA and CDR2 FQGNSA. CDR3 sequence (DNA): TGTGCCAGCAGCCTTATTTCACTAGGCTCAGATACGCAGTATTTT. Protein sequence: CASSLISLGSDTQYF.

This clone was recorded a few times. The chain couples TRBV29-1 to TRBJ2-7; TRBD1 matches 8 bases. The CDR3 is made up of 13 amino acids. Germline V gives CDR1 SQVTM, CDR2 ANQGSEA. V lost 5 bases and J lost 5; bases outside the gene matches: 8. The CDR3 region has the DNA TGCAGCGTTATAAGGCAGGGGGCCCACGAGCAGTACTTC. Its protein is CSVIRQGAHEQYF.

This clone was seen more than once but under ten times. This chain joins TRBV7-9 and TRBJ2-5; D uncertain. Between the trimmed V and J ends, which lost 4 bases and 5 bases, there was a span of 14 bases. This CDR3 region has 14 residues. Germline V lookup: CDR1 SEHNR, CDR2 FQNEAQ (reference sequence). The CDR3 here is CASSYGLTEETQYF. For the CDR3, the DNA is TGTGCCAGCAGCTACGGCCTCACAGAGGAGACCCAGTACTTC.

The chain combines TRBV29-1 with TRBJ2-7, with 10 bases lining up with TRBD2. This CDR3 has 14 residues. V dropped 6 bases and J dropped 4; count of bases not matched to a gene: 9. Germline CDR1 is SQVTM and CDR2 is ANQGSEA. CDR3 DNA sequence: TGCAGCGTCGCCCTACTAGCGGGGAAGTACGAGCAGTACTTC. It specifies CSVALLAGKYEQYF.

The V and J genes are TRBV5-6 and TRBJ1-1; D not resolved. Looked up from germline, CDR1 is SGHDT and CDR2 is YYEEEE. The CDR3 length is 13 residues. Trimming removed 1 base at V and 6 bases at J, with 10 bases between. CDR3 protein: CASSLMVRSEAFF. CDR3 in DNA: TGTGCCAGCAGCTTGATGGTGAGGTCTGAAGCTTTCTTT.

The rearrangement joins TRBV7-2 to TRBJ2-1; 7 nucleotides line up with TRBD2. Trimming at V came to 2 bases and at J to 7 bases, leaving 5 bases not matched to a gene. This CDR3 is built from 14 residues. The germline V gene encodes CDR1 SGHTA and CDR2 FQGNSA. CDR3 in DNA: TGTGCCAGCAGCTTATCTCGCGGGAGTAATGAGCAGTTCTTC. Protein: CASSLSRGSNEQFF.